In its sample, the clone carrying this T cell receptor (beta chain) was seen a few times. TCRdb re-analysed the 5' RACE reads in MiXCR, keeping a single row per CDR3 protein. This table holds 20,000 to 25,000 distinct CDR3 sequences, approximately 5% found once. These data originate in a study of early T cells in non-severe SARS-CoV-2 infection. From germline, CDR1 is LNHDA and CDR2 SQIVND (reference sequence). The CDR3 extends over 13 amino acids. V lost 5 bases, J lost 5 bases, and 13 bases lay in between. The chain couples TRBV19 to TRBJ2-7; D is unresolved. Sequencing used whole blood. This TCR was sampled from an adult who was a healthcare worker with PCR-confirmed SARS-CoV-2 infection or an uninfected control (not recorded which). The CDR3 sequence: CASSGEKGDEQYF. The CDR3 region has the DNA TGTGCCAGTAGTGGGGAAAAGGGCGACGAGCAGTACTTC. Using reference TRBV19 and TRBJ2-7 for the parts outside the CDR3, the full variable domain is DGGITQSPKYLFRKEGQNVTLSCEQNLNHDAMYWYRQDPGQGLRLIYYSQIVNDFQKGDIAEGYSVSREKKESFPLTVTSAQKNPTAFYLCASSGEKGDEQYFGPGTRLTVT.